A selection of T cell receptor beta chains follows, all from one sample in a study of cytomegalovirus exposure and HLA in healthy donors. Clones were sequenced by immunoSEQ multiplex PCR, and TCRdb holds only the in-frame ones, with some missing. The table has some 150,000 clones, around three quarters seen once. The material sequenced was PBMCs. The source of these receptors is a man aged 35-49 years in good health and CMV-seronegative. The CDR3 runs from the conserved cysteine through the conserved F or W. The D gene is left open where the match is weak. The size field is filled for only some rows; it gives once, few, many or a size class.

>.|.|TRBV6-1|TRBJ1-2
CASGRQENYGYTF
TGTGCCAGCGGCAGACAGGAGAACTATGGCTACACCTTC
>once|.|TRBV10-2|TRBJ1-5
CASSETGTDGSNQPQHF
TGCGCCAGCAGTGAAACAGGGACGGACGGTAGCAATCAGCCCCAGCATTTT
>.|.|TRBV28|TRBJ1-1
CASTPPPQRTEAFF
TGTGCCAGCACTCCACCACCCCAGCGAACTGAAGCTTTCTTT
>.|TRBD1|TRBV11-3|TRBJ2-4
CASSPGQGRAKNIQYF
TGTGCCAGCAGCCCTGGACAGGGAAGGGCCAAAAACATTCAGTACTTC
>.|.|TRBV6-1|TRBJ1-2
CASSEAVRGSHYGYTF
TGTGCCAGCAGTGAAGCAGTTCGGGGTAGCCACTATGGCTACACCTTC
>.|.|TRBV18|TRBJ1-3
CASSPAIGRSSGNTIYF
TGTGCCAGCTCACCAGCAATAGGCCGGAGCTCTGGAAACACCATATATTTT
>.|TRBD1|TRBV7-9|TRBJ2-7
CASSLVGDRDSYEQYF
TGTGCCAGCAGCTTAGTGGGCGACAGGGACTCCTACGAGCAGTACTTC
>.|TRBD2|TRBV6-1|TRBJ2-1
CASSGGVFVVAGGDNEQFF
TGTGCCAGCAGTGGGGGGGTTTTTGTAGTAGCGGGAGGGGACAATGAGCAGTTCTTC
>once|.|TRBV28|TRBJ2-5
CASSLDRTPGETQYF
TGTGCCAGCAGTTTAGACAGGACCCCGGGAGAGACCCAGTACTTC
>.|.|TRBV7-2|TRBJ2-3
CASSRLPPGITDTQYF
TGTGCCAGCAGCCGCCTTCCCCCGGGGATCACAGATACGCAGTATTTT
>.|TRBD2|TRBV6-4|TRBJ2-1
CASSNSGGPFNEQFF
TGTGCCAGCAGTAATAGCGGGGGGCCATTCAATGAGCAGTTCTTC
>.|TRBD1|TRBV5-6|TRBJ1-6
CASSLGGTGAYNSPLHF
TGTGCCAGCAGCTTGGGAGGGACAGGGGCCTATAATTCACCCCTCCACTTT
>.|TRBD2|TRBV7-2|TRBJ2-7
CASSPGTSGSYEQYF
TGTGCCAGCAGCCCGGGGACTAGCGGGAGCTACGAGCAGTACTTC
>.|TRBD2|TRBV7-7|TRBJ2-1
CASSLEAGGSYNEQFF
TGTGCCAGCAGCTTAGAAGCGGGGGGCAGCTACAATGAGCAGTTCTTC
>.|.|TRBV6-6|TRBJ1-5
CASSYSVPGNNQPQHF
TGTGCCAGCAGTTATTCCGTCCCCGGGAACAATCAGCCCCAGCATTTT
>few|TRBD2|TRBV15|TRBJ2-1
CATSRRTSGGSYNEQFF
TGTGCCACCAGCAGACGAACTAGCGGGGGGTCCTACAATGAGCAGTTCTTC
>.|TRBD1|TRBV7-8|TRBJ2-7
CASSSLTGATYEQYF
TGTGCCAGCAGCTCCCTGACAGGGGCGACCTACGAGCAGTACTTC
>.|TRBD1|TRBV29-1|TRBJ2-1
CSVPSRDRERNEQFF
TGCAGCGTTCCATCCCGGGACAGGGAGCGGAATGAGCAGTTCTTC
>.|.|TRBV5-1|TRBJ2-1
CASSLDRAGNEQFF
TGCGCCAGCAGCTTGGACAGGGCCGGGAATGAGCAGTTCTTC
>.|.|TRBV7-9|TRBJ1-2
CASSLRGDGYTF
TGTGCCAGCAGCTTACGGGGGGATGGCTACACCTTC
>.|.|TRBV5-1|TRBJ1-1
CASSLALRVGGTEAFF
TGCGCCAGCAGCTTGGCCCTCAGGGTCGGGGGCACTGAAGCTTTCTTT
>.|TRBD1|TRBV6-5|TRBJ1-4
CASRRTGGAKLFF
TGTGCCAGCAGAAGGACAGGGGGAGCGAAACTGTTTTTT
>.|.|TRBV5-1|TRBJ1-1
CASRSFLNTEAFF
TGCGCCAGCAGATCCTTTTTGAACACTGAAGCTTTCTTT
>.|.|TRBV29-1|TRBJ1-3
CSAIQNSGNTIYF
TGCAGCGCGATACAGAACTCTGGAAACACCATATATTTT
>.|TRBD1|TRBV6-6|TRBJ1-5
CASSPMIDREGQPQHF
TGTGCCAGCAGTCCAATGATCGACAGGGAAGGTCAGCCCCAGCATTTT
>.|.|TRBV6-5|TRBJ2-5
CASRVFSGVEETQYF
TGTGCCAGCAGGGTTTTTAGCGGAGTAGAAGAGACCCAGTACTTC
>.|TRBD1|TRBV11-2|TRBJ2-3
CASSLEGGLSTDTQYF
TGTGCCAGCAGCTTAGAAGGGGGCCTAAGCACAGATACGCAGTATTTT
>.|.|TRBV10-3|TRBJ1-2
CAISAQEPYGYTF
TGTGCCATCAGTGCCCAGGAACCCTATGGCTACACCTTC
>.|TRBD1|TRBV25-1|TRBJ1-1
CASRDRGPAEAFF
TGTGCCAGTAGAGACAGGGGGCCCGCTGAAGCTTTCTTT
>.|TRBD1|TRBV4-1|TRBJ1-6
CASSGTGRSPLHF
TGCGCCAGTTCGGGGACAGGGAGATCACCCCTCCACTTT
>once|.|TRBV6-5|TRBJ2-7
CASRKAGPSYEQYF
TGTGCCAGCAGAAAAGCGGGCCCTTCCTACGAGCAGTACTTC
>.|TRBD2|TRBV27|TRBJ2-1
CASSLNAGGYNEQFF
TGTGCCAGCAGTTTGAATGCGGGGGGCTACAATGAGCAGTTCTTC